Listed below are T cell receptor beta chains from one sample, sequenced in a study of vaccination effects on CD4 cells after COVID-19. The table came from immunoSEQ multiplex PCR; TCRdb's copy has only in-frame clones and leaves some out. Of about 37,000 clones in the sample, roughly 74% are singletons; the top ten hold around 2.9%. These TCRs' antigens remain unknown. The sequencing used CD4+ T cells from PBMCs cultured without peptide, collected before COVID-19 vaccination. The receptors were sampled from a human donor who received a COVID-19 vaccine. Each CDR3 is given with its conserved first and last residue. The order of the fields is J gene, V gene, CDR3 protein.

TRBJ1-1 | TRBV6-5 | CASSVRFNTEAFF
TRBJ1-4 | TRBV19 | CASQGGTGTEKLFF
TRBJ2-5 | TRBV15 | CATSRGGEGETQYF
TRBJ2-3 | TRBV29-1 | CSGEIAGLGDTQYF
TRBJ1-6 | TRBV6-2/TRBV6-3 | CASSGVNSPLHF
TRBJ1-2 | TRBV21-1 | CASSPGQESIYGYTF
TRBJ2-5 | TRBV5-4 | CASSPTGGVQETQYF
TRBJ1-5 | TRBV2 | CASSGNTNSNQPQHF
TRBJ2-7 | TRBV2 | CASSVGQSSYEQYF
TRBJ1-1 | TRBV18 | CASSSDFGTEAFF
TRBJ2-5 | TRBV7-9 | CASSTGQVQETQYF
TRBJ1-1 | TRBV2 | CAGRQGYTEAFF
TRBJ2-2 | TRBV19 | CASRTRQGSTGELFF
TRBJ2-4 | TRBV14 | CASSQGAKNIQYF
TRBJ1-5 | TRBV6-5 | CASREDGNQPQHF
TRBJ1-1 | TRBV5-5 | CASSSQRLNTEAFF
TRBJ1-5 | TRBV7-9 | CASSLALSNQPQHF
TRBJ1-2 | TRBV7-2 | CASSLNRRSDGYTF
TRBJ1-1 | TRBV19 | CASSIDGGQRAFF
TRBJ2-7 | TRBV28 | CASSLTGRVKQYF
TRBJ2-1 | TRBV6-5 | CATGVSYNEQFF
TRBJ1-1 | TRBV12-3/TRBV12-4 | CASRPGRPVEAFF
TRBJ1-2 | TRBV5-6 | CASSFGLAGTYGYTF
TRBJ2-1 | TRBV10-3 | CAISESGTSNNEQFF
TRBJ1-3 | TRBV19 | CASSSGLISGNTIYF
TRBJ2-4 | TRBV27 | CASMGGNPILAKNIQYF
TRBJ2-1 | TRBV10-3 | CAISQQGEYNEQFF
TRBJ1-1 | TRBV9 | CASSVPGQGKGTEAFF
TRBJ2-2 | TRBV14 | CASSQDAGYTGELFF
TRBJ1-2 | TRBV5-4 | CASSPSGGRAAYGYTF
TRBJ2-7 | TRBV7-9 | CASTRTGDEQYF
TRBJ1-1 | TRBV10-1 | CASNPGQGQWETEAFF
TRBJ2-7 | TRBV12-3/TRBV12-4 | CASSWEGTQYF
TRBJ2-2 | TRBV3-1/TRBV3-2 | CASSRTKGTFNTGELFF
TRBJ2-1 | TRBV7-2 | CASSLGRDLSYNEQFF